This entry is about one T cell receptor (beta chain). The target of this receptor is not known. Base qualities are not provided; no much larger clone lies one nucleotide away. This entry comes from a study of T cell changes during pregnancy in multiple sclerosis (dated by TCRdb to about 2019). Turning to the overall study: The study examined how the T cell repertoire changed over the course of pregnancy in women with multiple sclerosis.

The V end loses 4 bases and the J end loses 3 bases, and a stretch of 23 bases separates them. From a lookup of the germline V gene, CDR1 and CDR2 are SGHNT and YENEEA. There are 18 amino acids in the CDR3, from cysteine to phenylalanine inclusive. Just the 54-base CDR3 DNA is kept, in frame starting at base 1. Library preparation was by the immunoSEQ multiplex PCR assay. TCRdb stores this immuneACCESS table with in-frame sequences only. Part of the clones is absent; in the studies checked, under half of the shortfall reflects unresolved V genes, and no reason is known for the rest. The sample yields about 47,000 clones; roughly nine tenths were counted once. 8.3% of the sample goes to the ten largest clones.

The rearranged chain carries TRBV11-3 and TRBJ2-3, with a weak D call of TRBD2 (6 bases match). The TCR comes from a female donor with multiple sclerosis, enrolled in a pregnancy study. The sample was CD8+ T cells from peripheral blood mononuclear cells, taken in the second trimester of pregnancy. The CDR3 corresponds to CASSSRDSGRGRTDTQYF. The nucleotide sequence reads as follows: TGTGCCAGCAGCTCGCGGGATTCCGGCCGAGGTAGGACAGATACGCAGTATTTT.